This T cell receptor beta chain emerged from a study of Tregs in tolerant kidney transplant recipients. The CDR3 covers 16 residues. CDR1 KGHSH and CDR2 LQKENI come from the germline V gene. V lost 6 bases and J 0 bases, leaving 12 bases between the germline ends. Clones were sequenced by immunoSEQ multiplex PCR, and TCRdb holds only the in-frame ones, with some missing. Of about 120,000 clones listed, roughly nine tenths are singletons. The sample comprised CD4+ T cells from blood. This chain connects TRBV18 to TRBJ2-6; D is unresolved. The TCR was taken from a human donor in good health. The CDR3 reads CASSPTLSSGANVLTF. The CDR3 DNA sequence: TGTGCCAGCTCGCCGACTCTGAGCTCTGGGGCCAACGTCCTGACTTTC.